The TCR beta chain under discussion was sequenced for a study of T-cell reconstitution after alpha-beta-depleted transplantation in children. This clonotype was counted a few times. TCRbeta library preparation incorporated unique molecular identifiers. TCRdb re-called the PCR reads through MiXCR, storing one row per CDR3 protein. Of some 590,000 distinct CDR3 sequences listed, about 10% are singletons. Trimming cost V 10 bases and J 4 bases; bases outside gene matches: 8. The CDR3 runs to 13 residues. Germline V gene sequence: CDR1 MNHEY, CDR2 SVGEGT. The sequenced sample was PBMCs from the stem cell graft donor, obtained from the stem cell graft. The V and J genes are TRBV6-2 or TRBV6-3 and TRBJ2-5; TRBD2 matches at 8 bases. This receptor was taken from a human donor who donated a stem cell graft to a child with acute myeloid leukemia. The CDR3 reads CATLSGSGETQYF. The CDR3 DNA is TGTGCCACCCTAAGCGGGAGCGGAGAGACCCAGTACTTC.